This TCR beta chain is drawn from a study of CD8+ T cells in alopecia areata. Study details: It was oral tofacitinib, at 5 to 10 mg twice daily, that treated patients received. Overall study findings and caveats: Clarity of TCR sharing across patients fell short of that in mice, possibly HLA-related.

Sequencing relied on a cDNA template that was reverse transcribed from extracted RNA. Data came from immunoSEQ multiplex PCR; TCRdb stores just in-frame clones and leaves some out. The data show 90,000 to 100,000 clones, under 45% seen once. This CDR3 comprises 16 residues. The V gene end was trimmed by 2 bases and the J gene end by 5 bases; junction bases not matched to a gene: 12. Germline V gives CDR1 SGHRS, CDR2 YFSETQ. With regard to this clone: Its antigen is not identified.

The source material was CD4+ T cells sorted from blood. This clonotype was obtained from a human donor with alopecia areata. The chain employs TRBV5-1 and TRBJ1-1, with TRBD1 matching 7 bases. The CDR3 region is CASSFRDRAGKTEAFF. CDR3 DNA sequence: TGCGCCAGCAGCTTCCGAGACAGGGCCGGGAAAACTGAAGCTTTCTTT.